These 27 T cell receptor beta chains came from one sample sequenced in a study of beta chain features in type 1 diabetes. Expressed TCRB transcripts were sequenced after all isolated RNA was converted to cDNA. Clones were read by immunoSEQ multiplex PCR, and TCRdb kept only the in-frame ones, dropping some. The table lists hundreds of thousands of clones, around an eighth of them singletons. Findings and limits, study-wide: Shorter TCRB CDR3s, moderately but significantly so, marked every one of the four CD4+ subsets in Type 1 diabetes patients.

These receptors have no known antigen. The source material was naive CD4+ T cells from blood. Receptors were obtained from a man aged 18-30 years with type 1 diabetes.

V usage is TRBV9 and J usage is TRBJ2-3, with TRBD1 identical over 7 bases. The CDR3 contains 15 residues. The V gene end was trimmed by 3 bases and the J gene end by 0 bases; junction bases not matched to a gene: 4. CDR1 and CDR2 (germline): SGDLS, YYNGEE. The DNA of the CDR3 is TGTGCCAGCAGCGCCGGACAGGTTAGCACAGATACGCAGTATTTT. Protein sequence: CASSAGQVSTDTQYF. The variable domain in full, completed from reference TRBV9 and TRBJ2-3, reads DSGVTQTPKHLITATGQRVTLRCSPRSGDLSVYWYQQSLDQGLQFLIQYYNGEERAKGNILERFSAQQFPDLHSELNLSSLELGDSALYFCASSAGQVSTDTQYFGPGTRLTVL.

The table lists this clone with a few counts. This CDR3 is CASLRGQGANYGYTF. Here the CDR3 DNA reads TGTGCCAGCCTTAGAGGACAGGGCGCTAACTATGGCTACACCTTC. V usage is TRBV6-6 and J usage is TRBJ1-2; TRBD1 aligns across 8 bases. Germline CDR1 is MNHNY and CDR2 is SVGAGI (reference sequence). This CDR3 has 15 residues. V trimming: 8 bases; J trimming: 0 bases; junction bases outside the gene matches: 8.

J is TRBJ1-1 and V is TRBV19, with unresolved D. The CDR3 is 13 amino acids. Germline CDR1 is LNHDA and CDR2 is SQIVND (reference sequence). V lost 7 bases and J lost 2, with 11 bases in between. CDR3 amino acids: CASTPAGNTEAFF. The CDR3 nucleotides read TGTGCCAGTACGCCAGCGGGTAACACTGAAGCTTTCTTT.

The CDR3 loop reads CASSPRWANYGYTF. The CDR3 region has the DNA TGTGCCAGCAGCCCTCGATGGGCCAACTATGGCTACACCTTC. This chain joins TRBV14 and TRBJ1-2; no clear D gene. The V gene lost 4 bases and the J gene lost 2 bases, with 11 bases spanning the gap. The CDR3 spans 14 residues. Germline CDR1 and CDR2: SGHDN and FVKESK.

On this clone: Other DNA sequences in this specimen translate into the identical CDR3. The chain joins TRBV9 to TRBJ1-3; D ambiguous. The CDR3 has 14 residues. Germline-derived CDR1 and CDR2 are SGDLS and YYNGEE. V was pared by 0 bases and J by 0 bases, with 4 bases between. The CDR3 region has the DNA TGTGCCAGCAGCGTAGACAGCTCTGGAAACACCATATATTTT. This translates into CASSVDSSGNTIYF.

This clone occurred a few times. The chain links TRBV7-9 to TRBJ2-7; TRBD1 agrees at 8 bases. Germline lookup yields CDR1 SEHNR and CDR2 FQNEAQ (reference sequence). Unmatched junction bases numbered 8, after V lost 1 base and J lost 0 bases. CDR3 length: 17 amino acids. CDR3 residues: CASSLGSTGGYSYEQYF. CDR3 nucleotides: TGTGCCAGCAGCTTAGGTTCAACAGGGGGGTACTCCTACGAGCAGTACTTC.

The chain combines TRBV5-1 with TRBJ2-5; TRBD1 or TRBD2 may be the D gene (6 bases each). The germline CDR1 and CDR2 sequences are SGHRS and YFSETQ. V dropped 4 bases and J dropped 2 bases, with 18 bases sitting between them. The CDR3 has 16 amino acids. CDR3 nucleotides: TGCGCCAGCAGCGCACAAGTCCAGGGGACTCAAGAGACCCAGTACTTC. This gives the protein CASSAQVQGTQETQYF. Looking up the rest from reference TRBV5-1 and TRBJ2-5 gives the full variable domain: KAGVTQTPRYLIKTRGQQVTLSCSPISGHRSVSWYQQTPGQGLQFLFEYFSETQRNKGNFPGRFSGRQFSNSRSEMNVSTLELGDSALYLCASSAQVQGTQETQYFGPGTRLLVL.

Only a few counts were recorded for this clone. This chain uses TRBV6-5 with TRBJ1-4; TRBD1 might be the D (5 bases). The CDR3 is 14 residues long. Deletions cut 2 bases from V and 5 bases from J, with 9 bases between. Looked up from germline, CDR1 is MNHEY and CDR2 is SVGAGI. The CDR3, as DNA: TGTGCCAGCAGTTACGGCAGGGCGAATGAAAAACTGTTTTTT. It is translated as CASSYGRANEKLFF.

This chain joins TRBV25-1 and TRBJ2-5; TRBD1 aligns across 8 bases. CDR1 MGHDK and CDR2 SYGVNS come from the germline V gene. This CDR3 region has 14 residues. V was pared by 3 bases and J by 7 bases, with 7 bases of the junction left unmatched. The CDR3 reads CASSDTGGPMTQYF. DNA for the CDR3: TGTGCCAGCAGTGACACAGGGGGGCCAATGACCCAGTACTTC.

V is TRBV7-9 and J is TRBJ1-2, with TRBD1 as a possible D gene (5 bases). Per germline, CDR1 SEHNR and CDR2 FQNEAQ (reference sequence). Between the trimmed V and J ends, which lost 2 bases and 2 bases, there was a span of 12 bases. The CDR3 contains 15 residues. The CDR3 nucleotides read TGTGCCAGCAGCTTAATCGGGGGAGGGAACTATGGCTACACCTTC. It encodes CASSLIGGGNYGYTF.

V and J are TRBV15 and TRBJ2-6, with D maybe TRBD2 (7 bases). The CDR3 is made up of 16 amino acids. The germline V gene has CDR1 LNHNV and CDR2 YYDKDF (reference sequence). V dropped 6 bases and J dropped 2 bases, with 14 bases sitting between them. The CDR3: CATREGGQAGANVLTF. CDR3 DNA: TGTGCCACCAGGGAGGGGGGGCAGGCTGGGGCCAACGTCCTGACTTTC.

This clone has more than one count but fewer than ten. The chain carries TRBV29-1 and TRBJ2-2; TRBD1 matches 9 bases. This CDR3 spans 14 amino acids. Germline trimming cut 6 bases from V and 3 bases from J; bases unmatched to any gene: 5. Germline-derived CDR1 and CDR2 are SQVTM and ANQGSEA. The CDR3 region has the DNA TGCAGCGTGCCTACAGGGGGCCACACCGGGGAGCTGTTTTTT. Its protein is CSVPTGGHTGELFF.

This clone was seen a few times. The DNA of the CDR3 is TGTGCCAGCAGCGTAGATAGCAAACAAGAGACCCAGTACTTC. Translated, it gives CASSVDSKQETQYF. The V gene is TRBV9, the J gene TRBJ2-5; D remains ambiguous. CDR1 and CDR2 from the germline V gene are SGDLS and YYNGEE. Trimming cost V 0 bases and J 2 bases, with 8 bases left between them. This CDR3 has 14 residues. Using reference TRBV9 and TRBJ2-5 for the parts outside the CDR3, the full variable domain is DSGVTQTPKHLITATGQRVTLRCSPRSGDLSVYWYQQSLDQGLQFLIQYYNGEERAKGNILERFSAQQFPDLHSELNLSSLELGDSALYFCASSVDSKQETQYFGPGTRLLVL.

This clone was seen more than once but under ten times. This chain uses TRBV7-2 with TRBJ2-7; maybe TRBD1 (5 bases). This CDR3 is 18 amino acids long. Looked up from germline, CDR1 is SGHTA and CDR2 is FQGNSA. V dropped 5 bases and J dropped 4 bases, with 27 bases sitting between them. The CDR3 reads CASSHAVGQGRTLYEQYF. The CDR3 nucleotides read TGTGCCAGCAGCCACGCGGTGGGGCAGGGAAGGACATTATACGAGCAGTACTTC.

The chain has TRBV21-1 and TRBJ2-1; TRBD2, the D gene given by the table, was not confirmed from the DNA. TRBV21-1 is tagged as a pseudogene. The CDR3 sequence is 16 residues long. This CDR3 is CASNSGGSSSYNEQFF. CDR3 coding DNA: TGTGCCAGCAACTCGGGGGGCTCGTCCTCCTACAATGAGCAGTTCTTC.

CDR3 nucleotide sequence: TGTGCCAGCAGCCTACAGGGACCCGACAATGAGCAGTTCTTC. The encoded protein is CASSLQGPDNEQFF. The rearrangement links TRBV6-5 to TRBJ2-1; D might be TRBD1 (6 bases). This CDR3 contains 14 residues. CDR1 MNHEY and CDR2 SVGAGI come from the germline V gene. V was cut by 6 bases and J by 5 bases, with 14 bases left in between.

This clone was counted only a few times. This rearrangement joins TRBV5-6 to TRBJ1-1; no clear D. V was clipped by 0 bases and J by 4 bases, with 13 bases between them. CDR3 length equals 15 residues. Germline V gene lookup returns CDR1 SGHDT and CDR2 YYEEEE. CDR3 in amino acids: CASSLAREWITEAFF. The CDR3 nucleotides are TGTGCCAGCAGCTTGGCTCGGGAGTGGATCACTGAAGCTTTCTTT.

CDR3 sequence reads: CSGGGPTTFGYTF. The CDR3 DNA reads TGCAGCGGGGGAGGTCCGACCACTTTTGGCTACACCTTC. The chain is built from TRBV29-1 and TRBJ1-2; no definite D call. Germline assignment: CDR1 SQVTM and CDR2 ANQGSEA. The CDR3 spans 13 residues. Deletions cut 7 bases from V and 7 bases from J, with 19 bases between. The variable domain in full, completed from reference TRBV29-1 and TRBJ1-2, reads SAVISQKPSRDICQRGTSLTIQCQVDSQVTMMFWYRQQPGQSLTLIATANQGSEATYESGFVIDKFPISRPNLTFSTLTVSNMSPEDSSIYLCSGGGPTTFGYTFGSGTRLTVV.

This rearrangement joins TRBV15 to TRBJ1-5; 11 bases are a match to TRBD1. After removal of 0 bases from V and 7 bases from J, the junction contained 5 bases not matched to a gene. This CDR3 region has 16 residues. Germline loops: CDR1 LNHNV, CDR2 YYDKDF (reference sequence). The CDR3 region is CATSRDGQGARQPQHF. The DNA for the CDR3 is TGTGCCACCAGCAGAGACGGACAGGGGGCAAGGCAGCCCCAGCATTTT.

With regard to this clone: The identical CDR3 is also encoded by other nucleotide sequences in the sample. V gene TRBV30 combines with J gene TRBJ1-1, with D perhaps TRBD1 (6 bases). The V gene's germline CDR1 is GTSNPN and CDR2 SVGIG (reference sequence). CDR3 length: 14 residues. V shed 0 bases and J shed 2 bases, with 10 bases lying between them. The CDR3 spells CAWSVGQPNTEAFF. The CDR3 DNA reads TGTGCCTGGAGTGTGGGACAACCAAACACTGAAGCTTTCTTT.

The chain carries TRBV4-1 and TRBJ1-2, with 8 positions matching TRBD1. Trimming at V came to 0 bases and at J to 8 bases, leaving 8 bases not matched to a gene. This CDR3 contains 15 residues. Germline values: CDR1 MGHRA, CDR2 YSYEKL. The CDR3 nucleotides are TGCGCCAGCAGCCAAGATGTGACAGGGGAAGGAGGCTACACCTTC. It codes for CASSQDVTGEGGYTF.

There are a few counts of this clone. The gene calls are TRBV29-1 and TRBJ2-3; D gene uncertain. Looked up from germline, CDR1 is SQVTM and CDR2 is ANQGSEA. With 8 bases removed from V and 0 bases from J, the gap between germline ends came to 9 bases. The CDR3 spans 12 residues. CDR3 sequence (DNA): TGCAGCCCCCACCATAGCACAGATACGCAGTATTTT. Translating gives CSPHHSTDTQYF.

This chain connects TRBV29-1 to TRBJ1-1, with a weak D call TRBD1 (5 bases). The CDR3 consists of 14 residues. Trimming stripped 2 bases from V and 4 bases from J, with 14 bases between. Germline V gene data show CDR1 as SQVTM and CDR2 as ANQGSEA. The CDR3 spells CSVEYRGKGTEAFF. The CDR3 region has the DNA TGCAGCGTTGAATATCGGGGGAAAGGCACTGAAGCTTTCTTT.

V and J are TRBV6-5 and TRBJ2-7, with 7 bases that match TRBD2. The junction had 4 bases not matched to a gene; V was cut back by 0 bases and J by 11 bases. Per the germline V gene, CDR1 is MNHEY and CDR2 is SVGAGI. This CDR3 is built from 12 residues. CDR3 bases: TGTGCCAGCAGTTACTCGACTAGCAAGGAGTACTTC. Protein sequence: CASSYSTSKEYF.

This clone was found a few times. V gene TRBV5-4 combines with J gene TRBJ2-7, with D tentatively TRBD1 (7 bases). The CDR3 runs 15 residues. Germline V lookup: CDR1 SGHNT, CDR2 YYREEE (reference sequence). V dropped 4 bases and J dropped 1 base, with 15 bases sitting between them. CDR3 region: CASSRSQGGSYEQYF. The CDR3 DNA follows: TGTGCCAGCAGCCGTTCCCAGGGGGGATCCTACGAGCAGTACTTC.

This clone was observed a few times. V usage is TRBV29-1 and J usage is TRBJ2-5; maybe TRBD1 (6 bases). Between the trimmed V and J ends, which lost 7 bases and 1 base, there was a span of 13 bases. The V gene's germline CDR1 is SQVTM and CDR2 ANQGSEA. The CDR3 runs 13 residues. The DNA for the CDR3 is TGCAGCGCCCTACAGGGCCCCCAAGAGACCCAGTACTTC. Translated, it gives CSALQGPQETQYF.

V usage is TRBV6-1 and J usage is TRBJ1-1; D unclear. V gave up 6 bases and J gave up 4 bases, with 6 bases separating them. This CDR3 contains 11 residues. CDR1 MNHNS and CDR2 SASEGT come from the germline V gene. The CDR3, as DNA: TGTGCCAGCAGCTCCGCCACTGAAGCTTTCTTT. Its protein product is CASSSATEAFF.